These T cell receptor beta chains were read from a single sample in a study of patients and donors after allogeneic stem cell transplantation. TCRdb re-analysed the RT-PCR reads in MiXCR, keeping a single row per CDR3 protein. The data hold about a million distinct CDR3 sequences, with around 17% observed a single time. The sample consisted of blood, either unsorted or a sorted T cell fraction (not recorded which). All receptors derive from a human donor who was either an allogeneic HSCT recipient or a stem cell or donor lymphocyte infusion donor (not recorded which). It is not recorded whose cells these are; they may come from a transplant donor. Each CDR3 is given with its conserved first and last residue. The order of the fields is clone size, V gene, D gene, J gene, CDR3 DNA, CDR3 protein. D genes are given only for firm matches. The listing skips clone size in some rows; elsewhere it reads once, few, many or a size class.

>-|TRBV5-1|-|TRBJ1-1
TGCGCCAGCAGCTGGGGGGACGGTAACACTGAAGCTTTCTTT
CASSWGDGNTEAFF
>few|TRBV5-8|TRBD1|TRBJ1-2
TGTGCCAGCAGCCCAGGCGTTCAGGGGGCGAGTGGCTACACCTTC
CASSPGVQGASGYTF
>many|TRBV7-9|-|TRBJ1-1
TGTGCCAGCACCCGTGGACAAATCACTGAAGCTTTCTTT
CASTRGQITEAFF
>few|TRBV24-1|-|TRBJ2-5
TGTGCCACCAGTGACGGAGGCCGGGAGACCCAGTACTTC
CATSDGGRETQYF
>-|TRBV14|TRBD1|TRBJ2-2
TGTGCCAGCAGCCAAGAGTGGACAGGGAGGAACACCGGGGAGCTGTTTTTT
CASSQEWTGRNTGELFF
>few|TRBV12-3/TRBV12-4|-|TRBJ1-1
TGTGCCAGCAGTTTTCGACGGCGACGGCACACTGAAGCTTTCTTT
CASSFRRRRHTEAFF
>-|TRBV5-1|-|TRBJ2-2
TGCGCCAGCAGCGGCCAATTTGACACCGGGGAGCTGTTTTTT
CASSGQFDTGELFF
>few|TRBV6-1|-|TRBJ2-1
TGTGCCGGGCTGGAGGGGAATGAGCAGTTCTTC
CAGLEGNEQFF
>-|TRBV18|-|TRBJ1-1
TGTGCCAGCTCACCACCTTCGGATAACACTGAAGCTTTCTTT
CASSPPSDNTEAFF
>-|TRBV11-2|-|TRBJ2-2
TGTGCCAGCAGCGACCAGGGGGAGCTGTTTTTT
CASSDQGELFF
>-|TRBV29-1|-|TRBJ2-1
TGCAGCGTTAGCTCGATGGGCGAGCAGTTCTTC
CSVSSMGEQFF
>many|TRBV29-1|TRBD2|TRBJ2-3
TGCAGCGCGCGGCGTTCCCATAAGACTAGCGTCACAGATACGCAGTATTTT
CSARRSHKTSVTDTQYF
>-|TRBV20-1|TRBD2|TRBJ2-5
TGCAGTGCTAGAGATTACGACGGGGGGGGTCTAGAGACCCAGTACTTC
CSARDYDGGGLETQYF
>few|TRBV6-5|-|TRBJ2-4
TGTGCCAGCAGTTACTCGTCTGGGGGTGCGGTAGGCAAAAACATTCAGTACTTC
CASSYSSGGAVGKNIQYF
>-|TRBV7-9|TRBD1|TRBJ2-7
TGTGCCAGCAGCCCGACAGGGCGACCCTACGAGCAGTACTTC
CASSPTGRPYEQYF
>-|TRBV29-1|TRBD2|TRBJ2-5
TGCAGCGCTGGGACTAGCGGGAGCGGGGAGACCCAGTACTTC
CSAGTSGSGETQYF
>few|TRBV6-5|TRBD2|TRBJ2-7
TGTGCCAGCAGCCGGACTAGAGGCGAGCAGTACTTC
CASSRTRGEQYF
>few|TRBV18|TRBD2|TRBJ2-2
TGTGCCAGCTCAGTAGCGGGGACGAACACCGGGGAGCTGTTTTTT
CASSVAGTNTGELFF
>-|TRBV7-3|-|TRBJ2-5
TGTGCCAGCAGCTTAATGGGTCCCGGGGAGACCCAGTACTTC
CASSLMGPGETQYF
>-|TRBV15|-|TRBJ2-4
TGTGCCACCAGCATGGGGGGTGTAGCCAAAAACATTCAGTACTTC
CATSMGGVAKNIQYF
>-|TRBV7-3|TRBD1|TRBJ2-1
TGTGCCAGCAGCTTAACGCGGGGACAGGGAGCTAATGAGCAGTTCTTC
CASSLTRGQGANEQFF
>many|TRBV12-3/TRBV12-4|-|TRBJ2-7
TGTGCCAGCAGTTTAAGGCGGCAGGGACGCGAGCAGTACTTC
CASSLRRQGREQYF
>-|TRBV27|-|TRBJ2-2
TGTGCCAGCAGTTTAGCACGGGCAGGGTACACCGGGGAGCTGTTTTTT
CASSLARAGYTGELFF
>-|TRBV13|TRBD1|TRBJ1-3
TGTGCCAGCAGCTGGACAGGGGAAGCTGGAAACACCATATATTTT
CASSWTGEAGNTIYF
>-|TRBV11-1|TRBD1|TRBJ2-7
TGTGCCAGCAGCTCCTTAGGAGGGATGGGGACAGGGTACTCCTACGAGCAGTACTTC
CASSSLGGMGTGYSYEQYF
>few|TRBV20-1|-|TRBJ1-2
TGCAGTGCTAGAGAACAGGGTTTACTCTATGGCTACACCTTC
CSAREQGLLYGYTF
>many|TRBV12-3/TRBV12-4|-|TRBJ2-6
TGTGCCAGCAGCCCTTGGACAGTAACCAACGTCCTGACTTTC
CASSPWTVTNVLTF
>few|TRBV18|TRBD1|TRBJ1-2
TGTGCCAGCTCGACAGGGGCGGGCTACACCTTC
CASSTGAGYTF
>few|TRBV12-3/TRBV12-4|TRBD1|TRBJ1-1
TGTGCCAGCAGCTGGGACAGTGAAGCTTTCTTT
CASSWDSEAFF
>many|TRBV12-3/TRBV12-4|-|TRBJ1-2
TGTGCCAGCAGTTTTACAGGAACGGGCTACACCTTC
CASSFTGTGYTF
>few|TRBV2|TRBD1|TRBJ1-5
TGTGCCAGCAGTACAGGGGAAGACCAGCCCCAGCATTTT
CASSTGEDQPQHF
>few|TRBV7-2|TRBD1|TRBJ1-2
TGTGCCAGCAGCTTCCCCACCCGGGACAGGATTTATGGCTACACCTTC
CASSFPTRDRIYGYTF
>-|TRBV4-1|-|TRBJ1-6
TGCGCCAGCAGCCTCGACGGGGGGCTGAATAATTCACCCCTCCACTTT
CASSLDGGLNNSPLHF
>few|TRBV7-2|TRBD2|TRBJ2-5
TGTGCGTTCGCTACGGGGGGGATCCAGTACTTC
CAFATGGIQYF
>-|TRBV7-9|-|TRBJ2-3
TGTGCCAGCAGCCCCCGGACTGAACCCACAGATACGCAGTATTTT
CASSPRTEPTDTQYF
>-|TRBV6-1|-|TRBJ1-1
TGTGCCAGTCTCGAAGGGTACGGCAGAATGAACACTGAAGCTTTCTTT
CASLEGYGRMNTEAFF
>-|TRBV15|TRBD1|TRBJ1-5
TGTGCCACCAGCAGAGGGGACAGCCGATATCAGCCCCAGCATTTT
CATSRGDSRYQPQHF
>once|TRBV4-3|-|TRBJ1-2
TGCGCCAGCAGCCAAGATAGGATCGGGGGTGGCTATGGCTACACCTTC
CASSQDRIGGGYGYTF
>-|TRBV6-1|TRBD1|TRBJ2-2
TGTGCCAGCAATCCGGACAGGGGAAACGGGGAGCTGTTTTTT
CASNPDRGNGELFF
>-|TRBV4-3|-|TRBJ2-3
TGCGCCAGCAGCCAAGGAGACAGGTTTACAGATACGCAGTATTTT
CASSQGDRFTDTQYF
>-|TRBV10-3|TRBD1|TRBJ2-2
TGTGCCATCAGGGGCCATCAGGGGGACACCGGGGAGCTGTTTTTT
CAIRGHQGDTGELFF
>-|TRBV7-6|-|TRBJ1-4
TGTGCCAGCAGCTCCAAGTCCGGGACGTATGCAACTAATGAAAAACTGTTTTTT
CASSSKSGTYATNEKLFF
>few|TRBV19|TRBD2|TRBJ2-3
TGTGCCAGTAGTCTACTAGGGACTACTACAGATACGCAGTATTTT
CASSLLGTTTDTQYF
>-|TRBV5-1|-|TRBJ2-4
TGCGCCAGCAGCTCCAGCCCTCCCGGGGTAGCCAAAAACATTCAGTACTTC
CASSSSPPGVAKNIQYF
>few|TRBV7-6|-|TRBJ2-2
TGTGCCAGCAGCTTACCCCAGTTCCCCACCGGGGAGCTGTTTTTT
CASSLPQFPTGELFF
>-|TRBV27|TRBD1|TRBJ1-2
TGTGCCAGCAGTCCCTGGGACAGAAGTAACTATGGCTACACCTTC
CASSPWDRSNYGYTF
>-|TRBV30|TRBD1|TRBJ1-2
TGTGCCTGGAGTGGAGACAGGGGTAACTATGGCTACACCTTC
CAWSGDRGNYGYTF
>-|TRBV25-1|-|TRBJ2-7
TGTGCCAGCAGTATAGGGAGTTTTGGTCGCGAGCAGTACTTC
CASSIGSFGREQYF
>-|TRBV10-3|-|TRBJ1-5
TGTGCCATCACGGACAAAATATCCCAGCCCCAGCATTTT
CAITDKISQPQHF
>few|TRBV12-3/TRBV12-4|-|TRBJ1-4
TGTGCCAGCAGTTCGGACAGTAATGAAAAACTGTTTTTT
CASSSDSNEKLFF
>few|TRBV5-1|-|TRBJ2-3
TGCGCCAGCAGCTTTAGGACACCCGACCTGGCAGATACGCAGTATTTT
CASSFRTPDLADTQYF
>few|TRBV12-3/TRBV12-4|-|TRBJ1-2
TGTGCCAGCAGTTACGCGGGGGGCGCAGGTGGCTACACCTTC
CASSYAGGAGGYTF
>-|TRBV4-3|TRBD2|TRBJ2-1
TGCGCCAGCAGCCAAGATAGGACTAGCGGGCGAAGCTCCTACAATGAGCAGTTCTTC
CASSQDRTSGRSSYNEQFF
>many|TRBV20-1|TRBD1|TRBJ2-7
TGCAGTGCTAGAGAAGGGACAGGGGGCTACGAGCAGTACTTC
CSAREGTGGYEQYF
>once|TRBV7-2|-|TRBJ2-7
TGTGCCAGCAGCCCCGGACACCTAAGCTCCTACGAGCAGTACTTC
CASSPGHLSSYEQYF
>few|TRBV6-5|-|TRBJ1-3
TGTGCCAGCAGTTACTATACAGGGCACTCTGGAAACACCATATATTTT
CASSYYTGHSGNTIYF
>-|TRBV4-3|TRBD1|TRBJ1-2
TGCGCCAGCAGCCAGGACAGGGGGTGGTATGGCTACACCTTC
CASSQDRGWYGYTF
>few|TRBV28|-|TRBJ2-6
TGTGCCAGCAGTTCCCCGGCGGGCTCTGGGGCCAACGTCCTGACTTTC
CASSSPAGSGANVLTF
>-|TRBV27|-|TRBJ2-3
TGTGCCAGCAGTTTATTAGGGGGGTCCTACACAGATACGCAGTATTTT
CASSLLGGSYTDTQYF
>many|TRBV7-9|TRBD1|TRBJ2-6
TGTGCCAGCAGCCGGACAGGCTCTGGGGCCAACGTCCTGACTTTC
CASSRTGSGANVLTF